This is a list of T cell receptor beta chains from one sample in a study of shared clonotypes between healthy human individuals. Here immunoSEQ multiplex PCR was the method, and the copy in TCRdb shows in-frame clones only, minus some. This table has about 2.3 million clones, around 90% appearing once. What was sequenced was naive CD4+ T cells from PBMCs. These receptors originate from a man younger than 35 in good health. Some clones in this sample may be carry-over from other donors' samples. The CDR3 runs from the conserved cysteine through the conserved F or W. The order of the fields is D gene, clone size, V gene, J gene, CDR3 protein, CDR3 DNA. A D gene is named only where the DNA matches it firmly. The size entry is marked missing in some rows and otherwise reads once, few, many or a size class.

TRBD2	once	TRBV5-1	TRBJ2-4	CASSLGPGGIQYF	TGCGCCAGCAGCTTGGGCCCGGGAGGCATTCAGTACTTC
.	.	TRBV6-5	TRBJ1-1	CASGLGEAFF	TGTGCCAGCGGACTCGGAGAAGCTTTCTTT
.	.	TRBV7-3	TRBJ2-2	CASSLTFGGPNTGELFF	TGTGCCAGCAGCTTAACCTTTGGGGGCCCGAACACCGGGGAGCTGTTTTTT
TRBD1	.	TRBV7-2	TRBJ2-1	CASSLDRDRYNEQFF	TGTGCCAGCAGCCTCGACAGGGATCGATACAATGAGCAGTTCTTC
.	.	TRBV5-1	TRBJ2-7	CASSLAASPQGEQYF	TGCGCCAGCAGCTTGGCGGCTAGCCCTCAGGGCGAGCAGTACTTC
.	.	TRBV29-1	TRBJ1-1	CSAESGTFPITEAFF	TGCAGCGCTGAAAGTGGCACGTTCCCGATCACTGAAGCTTTCTTT
.	.	TRBV11-2	TRBJ2-7	CASSLFQGRTYEQYF	TGTGCCAGCAGCTTATTTCAGGGTAGAACCTACGAGCAGTACTTC
TRBD1	.	TRBV5-1	TRBJ2-3	CASSWDRALLDTQYF	TGCGCCAGCAGCTGGGACAGGGCCCTTTTGGATACGCAGTATTTT
TRBD2	.	TRBV5-1	TRBJ2-1	CASSPLDLAGLYNEQFF	TGCGCCAGCAGCCCCCTCGATCTAGCGGGACTCTACAATGAGCAGTTCTTC
.	few	TRBV7-6	TRBJ1-1	CASSFGLSTEAFF	TGTGCCAGCAGCTTTGGCCTGAGCACTGAAGCTTTCTTT
.	.	TRBV28	TRBJ2-7	CASKGETGPRYEQYF	TGTGCCAGCAAAGGAGAGACAGGCCCTCGCTACGAGCAGTACTTC
TRBD2	.	TRBV18	TRBJ2-7	CASSPPTGLTSGRTYEQYF	TGTGCCAGCTCACCGCCGACAGGGCTGACTAGCGGGAGAACCTACGAGCAGTACTTC
.	once	TRBV5-5	TRBJ2-2	CASSIQSRRAGELFF	TGTGCCAGCAGCATACAATCCCGCCGCGCCGGGGAGCTGTTTTTT
TRBD1	.	TRBV7-9	TRBJ2-7	CASSLRPRGQGLYEQYF	TGTGCCAGCAGCCTGAGGCCCCGAGGACAGGGCCTCTACGAGCAGTACTTC
.	.	TRBV6-5	TRBJ1-1	CASNLGGESTEAFF	TGTGCCAGCAACTTGGGGGGGGAGAGCACTGAAGCTTTCTTT
TRBD2	once	TRBV5-6	TRBJ2-7	CASSLRSGRVEQYF	TGTGCCAGCAGCTTACGTAGCGGGAGAGTAGAGCAGTACTTC
TRBD2	.	TRBV5-1	TRBJ2-1	CASSGGTSASSYNEQFF	TGCGCCAGCAGCGGAGGGACTAGCGCGAGCTCCTACAATGAGCAGTTCTTC